This TCR beta chain was retrieved from a study of regulatory T cells in long-lasting Graves disease. Specified time point: newly diagnosed GD, antithyroid drugs for less than 3 months. Following extraction of RNA from PBMCs, that RNA was used to make the TCR library. The guidelines of the American Thyroid Association were the basis for diagnosing Graves' disease. Researchers made TCR beta libraries by using iRepertoire HTBI primers and running Arm-PCR on CDR3 regions. Each CDR3 protein is one row after TCRdb ran MiXCR on the multiplex PCR reads. The repertoire consists of about 540,000 distinct CDR3 sequences, with approximately 13% occurring once and the leading ten covering roughly a tenth. CDR3 length equals 15 residues. CDR1 is LNHDA, CDR2 SQIVND, per germline (reference sequence). The same sample was also studied in work on T cells in Graves' hyperthyroidism and ophthalmopathy.

This specimen consisted of peripheral blood mononuclear cells (PBMCs), obtained at new diagnosis, from a patient treated with antithyroid drugs. This chain links TRBV19 with TRBJ2-5; 9 bases map to TRBD1. With the DNA end fitting TRBJ2-3 better, the J assignment may be wrong. This receptor was identified in a man under 40 with Graves disease. The CDR3 protein is CASSIRDRVEDTQYF. CDR3 DNA: TGTGCCAGTAGTATTCGGGACAGGGTAGAAGATACGCAGTATTTT.